A selection of T cell receptor beta chains follows, all from one sample in a study of blood T cells in healthy people across ages. TCRdb redid the calling of the 5' RACE reads with MiXCR, one entry per CDR3 protein. This table holds more than 1,000,000 distinct CDR3 sequences, under 30% found once. These data also featured in a second study, about T cells of mothers and their children.

The sequencing sample was made of blood. The origin of the receptors is a girl aged 2-10 years in good health. The CDR3 runs from the conserved cysteine through the conserved F or W. The order of the fields is V gene, J gene, D gene, clone size, CDR3 protein, CDR3 DNA. D genes are given only for firm matches. The size entry is marked missing in some rows and otherwise reads once, few, many or a size class.

TRBV12-3/TRBV12-4	TRBJ1-1	NA	few	CASSFVGEPRAFF	TGTGCCAGCAGTTTTGTTGGGGAGCCCCGGGCTTTCTTT
TRBV27	TRBJ2-3	NA	NA	CASSLLGYGTDTQYF	TGTGCCAGCAGTTTACTGGGTTATGGCACAGATACGCAGTATTTT
TRBV29-1	TRBJ1-1	TRBD1	few	CSVRRTLWGQGTEAFF	TGCAGCGTTCGGAGGACATTGTGGGGACAGGGTACTGAAGCTTTCTTT
TRBV27	TRBJ2-2	NA	NA	CASSLYRDGTGELFF	TGTGCCAGCAGTTTATACAGGGACGGCACCGGGGAGCTGTTTTTT
TRBV29-1	TRBJ2-1	TRBD2	few	CSAPRTSQRNEQFF	TGCAGCGCCCCCCGGACTAGTCAAAGGAATGAGCAGTTCTTC
TRBV21-1	TRBJ2-1	NA	NA	CASSKPYSTSGLYNEQFF	TGTGCCAGCAGCAAACCTTACTCGACTAGCGGTCTCTACAATGAGCAGTTCTTC
TRBV29-1	TRBJ2-3	NA	few	CSVEADPDTQYF	TGCAGCGTGGAGGCAGACCCAGATACGCAGTATTTT
TRBV6-1	TRBJ1-4	NA	NA	CASSDERTNEKLFF	TGTGCCAGCAGCGACGAGAGGACTAATGAAAAACTGTTTTTT
TRBV9	TRBJ2-5	NA	few	CASSVGLITETQYF	TGTGCCAGCAGCGTAGGACTCATCACGGAGACCCAGTACTTC
TRBV4-1	TRBJ2-5	TRBD2	few	CASSQSGLALETQYF	TGCGCCAGCAGCCAGTCGGGACTAGCGTTGGAGACCCAGTACTTC
TRBV4-3	TRBJ2-5	NA	many	CASSQGGGPQETQYF	TGCGCCAGCAGCCAAGGAGGGGGGCCCCAAGAGACCCAGTACTTC
TRBV5-6	TRBJ2-1	NA	NA	CASSFDRGGNEQFF	TGTGCCAGCAGCTTCGACCGGGGAGGCAATGAGCAGTTCTTC
TRBV20-1	TRBJ2-7	NA	NA	CSARDAVVGVSYEQYF	TGCAGTGCTAGAGACGCCGTAGTGGGCGTATCCTACGAGCAGTACTTC
TRBV7-9	TRBJ1-4	NA	few	CASSLVSPGRRSSNEKLFF	TGTGCCAGCAGCTTAGTTTCCCCCGGCCGTCGGTCCTCCAATGAAAAACTGTTTTTT
TRBV20-1	TRBJ2-5	TRBD1	few	CSSRDRRGQETQYF	TGCAGCAGCCGGGACAGGAGAGGACAAGAGACCCAGTACTTC
TRBV28	TRBJ2-7	NA	NA	CASNPNVPPYEQYF	TGTGCCAGCAACCCGAACGTACCTCCCTACGAGCAGTACTTC
TRBV12-3/TRBV12-4	TRBJ2-5	TRBD2	NA	CASHSGGADSDKETQYF	TGTGCCAGCCACAGCGGGGGGGCCGATTCTGATAAAGAGACCCAGTACTTC
TRBV28	TRBJ2-7	NA	few	CASSLEGGEYEQYF	TGTGCCAGCAGTTTAGAAGGGGGAGAGTACGAGCAGTACTTC
TRBV29-1	TRBJ1-2	TRBD1	once	CSVDAGGPGYGYTF	TGCAGCGTTGATGCAGGGGGCCCGGGCTATGGCTACACCTTC
TRBV20-1	TRBJ1-2	NA	few	CSARDGRSPTRHGYTF	TGCAGTGCTAGAGATGGTAGAAGCCCGACTAGGCATGGCTACACCTTC
TRBV12-3/TRBV12-4	TRBJ1-2	NA	NA	CASSPRAGPDYGYTF	TGTGCCAGCAGTCCGAGGGCAGGGCCAGATTATGGCTACACCTTC
TRBV20-1	TRBJ1-3	TRBD1	NA	CSAKKDRDGTIYF	TGCAGTGCTAAAAAAGACAGGGACGGCACCATATATTTT
TRBV12-3/TRBV12-4	TRBJ2-3	NA	NA	CASRRDAWGAGDTQYF	TGTGCCAGCAGGCGAGATGCATGGGGGGCTGGAGATACGCAGTATTTT
TRBV27	TRBJ2-1	NA	NA	CASSLSAGSSYNEQFF	TGTGCCAGCAGTTTATCCGCAGGGAGCTCCTACAATGAGCAGTTCTTC
TRBV6-5	TRBJ2-7	NA	NA	CASSDQYEQYF	TGTGCCAGCAGTGATCAATACGAGCAGTACTTC
TRBV5-1	TRBJ1-2	NA	few	CASSSEGSGNYGYTF	TGCGCCAGCAGCTCGGAAGGGTCAGGGAACTATGGCTACACCTTC
TRBV28	TRBJ2-4	TRBD2	NA	CASSLGLAGAGNIQYF	TGTGCCAGCAGTTTGGGGCTAGCGGGAGCAGGAAACATTCAGTACTTC
TRBV28	TRBJ2-7	TRBD1	NA	CASSFGTGVSYEQYF	TGTGCCAGCAGTTTCGGGACAGGGGTGTCCTACGAGCAGTACTTC
TRBV27	TRBJ2-2	NA	few	CASSLEWTGELFF	TGTGCCAGCAGTTTAGAGTGGACCGGGGAGCTGTTTTTT
TRBV4-2	TRBJ2-1	NA	NA	CASSQGSDSYNEQFF	TGTGCCAGCAGCCAAGGATCCGACAGTTACAATGAGCAGTTCTTC
TRBV20-1	TRBJ1-2	TRBD1	NA	CSASPGQLLDGYTF	TGCAGTGCTAGTCCGGGACAGCTCCTTGATGGCTACACCTTC
TRBV11-3	TRBJ1-3	NA	NA	CASSQDGTSGNTIYF	TGTGCCAGCAGCCAAGACGGGACTTCGGGAAACACCATATATTTT
TRBV7-8	TRBJ1-4	NA	few	CASSFFPRKGTNEKLFF	TGTGCCAGCAGCTTTTTCCCCCGTAAAGGAACTAATGAAAAACTGTTTTTT
TRBV28	TRBJ2-7	TRBD2	few	CASLSSGYEQYF	TGTGCCAGCCTGTCTAGCGGCTACGAGCAGTACTTC
TRBV28	TRBJ2-7	TRBD2	NA	CASSKAGEGYEQYF	TGTGCCAGCAGTAAGGCGGGAGAGGGCTACGAGCAGTACTTC
TRBV4-1	TRBJ1-4	NA	NA	CASSQEEGEKLFF	TGCGCCAGCAGCCAAGAAGAGGGCGAAAAACTGTTTTTT
TRBV28	TRBJ2-7	TRBD2	NA	CASTAFRLAGGLSYEQYF	TGTGCCAGCACCGCCTTTAGACTAGCGGGAGGTCTATCCTACGAGCAGTACTTC
TRBV29-1	TRBJ2-7	NA	NA	CSVVGLGGGLYEQYF	TGCAGCGTTGTTGGTTTGGGAGGGGGCCTCTACGAGCAGTACTTC
TRBV9	TRBJ2-7	NA	few	CASSPDTPGWENYEQYF	TGTGCCAGCAGCCCGGACACTCCGGGCTGGGAAAACTACGAGCAGTACTTC
TRBV12-3/TRBV12-4	TRBJ1-2	NA	NA	CASTPVREGDGYTF	TGTGCCAGCACCCCTGTAAGGGAAGGAGATGGCTACACCTTC
TRBV20-1	TRBJ2-1	NA	NA	CSPNPRASYNEQFF	TGCAGTCCCAACCCGAGGGCCTCCTACAATGAGCAGTTCTTC
TRBV9	TRBJ2-5	NA	few	CASSVGVWEETQYF	TGTGCCAGCAGCGTAGGGGTATGGGAAGAGACCCAGTACTTC
TRBV7-2	TRBJ1-5	NA	few	CASSLTETQPQHF	TGTGCCAGCAGCTTGACAGAAACCCAGCCCCAGCATTTT
TRBV5-1	TRBJ2-4	TRBD1	NA	CASSSQNRQGTKNIQYF	TGCGCCAGCAGCTCTCAGAACCGACAGGGGACCAAAAACATTCAGTACTTC
TRBV29-1	TRBJ2-4	NA	few	CSVATLGDIQYF	TGCAGCGTTGCCACATTGGGAGACATTCAGTACTTC
TRBV14	TRBJ2-3	NA	few	CASSQSTSDTQYF	TGTGCCAGCAGCCAATCCACTTCAGATACGCAGTATTTT
TRBV5-1	TRBJ2-2	NA	NA	CASSSTRPANTGELFF	TGCGCCAGCAGTTCGACCAGGCCCGCGAACACCGGGGAGCTGTTTTTT
TRBV6-6	TRBJ2-1	NA	few	CASKGPPGHPNEQFF	TGTGCCAGCAAAGGCCCGCCGGGACACCCTAATGAGCAGTTCTTC
TRBV20-1	TRBJ1-2	NA	NA	CSARGSAGYGYTF	TGCAGTGCTAGAGGCTCGGCAGGGTATGGCTACACCTTC
TRBV6-5	TRBJ1-2	NA	few	CASSYVSGSDGYTF	TGTGCCAGCAGTTACGTCAGTGGGTCAGACGGCTACACCTTC
TRBV6-1	TRBJ2-7	NA	NA	CASSEALLRQYF	TGTGCCAGCAGTGAAGCGCTTCTCCGGCAGTACTTC
TRBV27	TRBJ2-7	NA	many	CASSLSMGTLLYF	TGTGCCAGCAGTTTATCGATGGGGACCCTGCTGTACTTC
TRBV7-9	TRBJ1-2	NA	few	CASSIQAIQNYGYTF	TGTGCCAGCAGCATACAAGCAATCCAAAACTATGGCTACACCTTC
TRBV4-1	TRBJ2-4	TRBD2	NA	CASSPTSGRIQYF	TGCGCCAGCAGCCCGACTAGCGGGAGAATTCAGTACTTC
TRBV7-9	TRBJ1-2	NA	NA	CASSPRPADGYTF	TGTGCCAGCAGCCCCCGCCCGGCTGATGGCTACACCTTC
TRBV6-2/TRBV6-3	TRBJ2-1	NA	few	CASSYGGLLRNEQFF	TGTGCCAGCAGTTACGGGGGACTCCTACGGAATGAGCAGTTCTTC
TRBV6-2/TRBV6-3	TRBJ2-1	TRBD2	NA	CASGGVASGLNEQFF	TGTGCCAGCGGAGGGGTGGCTAGCGGGCTCAATGAGCAGTTCTTC
TRBV13	TRBJ2-5	NA	NA	CASSFGTGQGMETQYF	TGTGCCAGCAGCTTTGGTACAGGCCAGGGAATGGAGACCCAGTACTTC
TRBV7-2	TRBJ2-3	NA	NA	CASSFQGGGPLWFF	TGTGCCAGCAGCTTCCAGGGGGGGGGTCCCTTATGGTTCTTC
TRBV7-9	TRBJ1-2	NA	NA	CASSPLSRSDGYTF	TGTGCCAGCAGCCCGTTATCCAGGTCGGATGGCTACACCTTC